Following are 21 T cell receptor beta chains from one sample sequenced in a study of identical twins. MiXCR was run by TCRdb on the 5' RACE reads, yielding one entry per CDR3 protein. This table holds 250,000 or so distinct CDR3 sequences, approximately 8.3% found once. The sample was also linked to a second study, of yellow fever vaccine responses in identical twins.

Sequenced material: CD8+ T cells sorted from blood. All receptors derive from a woman under 30 in good health.

There are many counts of this clonotype. For the CDR3, the DNA is TGTGCCAGCAGCCATTCCGGGACCCAATACGAGCAGTACTTC. Translated: CASSHSGTQYEQYF. J is TRBJ2-7 and V is TRBV12-3 or TRBV12-4; D tentatively reads TRBD1 or TRBD2 (5 bases each). The CDR3 is 14 amino acids. Deletions cut 6 bases from V and 4 bases from J, with 16 bases between.

In its sample, this clonotype was seen a few times. The chain combines TRBV6-4 with TRBJ2-3; the D gene could be TRBD1 or TRBD2 (6 bases each). CDR1 is MRHNA, CDR2 SNTAGT, per germline. V was clipped by 0 bases and J by 0 bases, with 13 bases between them. The CDR3 extends over 17 amino acids. The CDR3 coding sequence is TGTGCCAGCAGTGACTCTGTCTGGAGGGGGAGCACAGATACGCAGTATTTT. Translation gives CASSDSVWRGSTDTQYF.

The chain is built from TRBV4-3 and TRBJ2-3; D might be TRBD2 (5 bases). From germline, CDR1 is LGHNA and CDR2 YSLEER. The V and J ends lost 5 bases and 3 bases respectively, with 21 bases between them. The CDR3 covers 17 residues. The CDR3 DNA is TGCGCCAGCAGCTCCCGGCGCAGGAATGAGGGAACAGATACGCAGTATTTT. It codes for CASSSRRRNEGTDTQYF.

The chain combines TRBV6-5 with TRBJ1-5; D might be TRBD1 (6 bases). Germline V gene lookup returns CDR1 MNHEY and CDR2 SVGAGI. The CDR3 consists of 14 residues. V lost 2 bases and J lost 6, with 11 bases in between. For the CDR3, the DNA is TGTGCCAGCAGTTACGAACAGGGTGGTCAGCCCCAGCATTTT. Translating gives CASSYEQGGQPQHF.

This clonotype was counted many times. V is TRBV9 and J is TRBJ1-3, with D hard to call. Germline CDR1 SGDLS, CDR2 YYNGEE. The CDR3 length is 16 residues. Trimming left V 0 bases short and J 0 bases short, with 10 bases between. The CDR3 sequence: CASSVGRDYSGNTIYF. CDR3 nucleotide sequence: TGTGCCAGCAGCGTAGGTCGGGATTACTCTGGAAACACCATATATTTT.

This clonotype was seen only a few times. The chain couples TRBV29-1 to TRBJ2-2, with 8 bases matching TRBD2. CDR1 and CDR2 from the germline V gene are SQVTM and ANQGSEA. CDR3 size: 14 residues. V lost 5 bases to trimming and J lost 4 bases; unmatched junction nucleotides: 6. CDR3 region: CSVLGLAGTGELFF. In DNA, the CDR3 is TGCAGCGTTCTCGGGCTAGCGGGCACCGGGGAGCTGTTTTTT.

This clonotype was counted at least ten times. V and J are TRBV29-1 and TRBJ2-1, with a possible D match to TRBD1 (5 bases). Germline CDR1 reads SQVTM; CDR2 reads ANQGSEA. CDR3 size: 16 residues. Between the trimmed V and J ends, which lost 5 bases and 0 bases, there was a span of 17 bases. The CDR3 loop reads CSVIGHSESSYNEQFF. CDR3 DNA: TGCAGCGTTATAGGACATTCCGAGAGCTCCTACAATGAGCAGTTCTTC.

This rearrangement joins TRBV20-1 to TRBJ2-1; the match to TRBD2 covers 11 bases. Per germline, CDR1 DFQATT and CDR2 SNEGSKA (reference sequence). CDR3 size: 15 residues. Trimming at V came to 5 bases and at J to 8 bases, leaving 11 bases not matched to a gene. The CDR3 DNA is TGCAGTGCTCCCCGAACTAGCGGGAGCCGTCATGAGCAGTTCTTC. This gives the protein CSAPRTSGSRHEQFF.

V and J are TRBV14 and TRBJ1-4; no definite D call. Trimming removed 4 bases from V and 4 bases from J, with 13 bases in between. The CDR3 is 15 residues long. The germline V gene has CDR1 SGHDN and CDR2 FVKESK. DNA of the CDR3: TGTGCCAGCAGCCCCACCTCAGCCCTTAATGAAAAACTGTTTTTT. This sequence encodes CASSPTSALNEKLFF.

This clonotype was observed a handful of times. This sequence joins TRBV20-1 and TRBJ1-4; D is undetermined. The ends were cut back, 1 base at V and 0 bases at J, with 9 bases in the middle. This CDR3 spans 15 amino acids. Germline V gene data show CDR1 as DFQATT and CDR2 as SNEGSKA (reference sequence). CDR3 in amino acids: CSARVNFATNEKLFF. Written as DNA, the CDR3 is TGCAGTGCTAGAGTTAACTTCGCAACTAATGAAAAACTGTTTTTT.

In DNA, the CDR3 is TGTGCCAGCAGTTTGGGAGGGAGGGAGAATTCACCCCTCCACTTT. It codes for CASSLGGRENSPLHF. The chain couples TRBV27 to TRBJ1-6; no clear D. CDR1 is MNHEY and CDR2 is SMNVEV in the germline V gene (reference sequence). This CDR3 spans 15 amino acids. V gave up 3 bases and J gave up 7 bases, with 13 bases separating them.

This clonotype was counted a few times. V and J are TRBV12-5 and TRBJ2-1, with D uncertain. The germline gives CDR1 LGHNT, CDR2 FRNRAP. Trimming stripped 2 bases from V and 8 bases from J, with 10 bases between. The CDR3 spans 13 residues. The chain's CDR3 is CASGLTVYDEQFF. CDR3 DNA: TGTGCTAGTGGTTTGACCGTTTACGATGAGCAGTTCTTC.

The genes are TRBV3-1 and TRBJ2-5, with D unclear. Germline V CDR1 and CDR2: LGHDT, YNNKEL (reference sequence). CDR3 length: 15 residues. V gave up 4 bases and J gave up 1 base, with 13 bases separating them. CDR3 DNA: TGTGCCAGCAGCCCCCCAGACCAAGCCCAAGAGACCCAGTACTTC. Residues: CASSPPDQAQETQYF.

This clonotype was picked up a small number of times. The chain is built from TRBV5-5 and TRBJ1-1, with 7 nucleotides matching TRBD1. V lost 4 bases and J lost 6; bases outside the gene matches: 15. This CDR3 is built from 16 residues. The V gene's germline CDR1 is SGHKS and CDR2 YYEKEE (reference sequence). The CDR3 reads CASSGGILGQDPEAFF. Written as DNA, the CDR3 is TGTGCCAGCAGCGGGGGAATCTTAGGACAGGACCCTGAAGCTTTCTTT.

In its sample, this clonotype was seen many times. The rearrangement links TRBV12-3 or TRBV12-4 to TRBJ2-2, with D perhaps matching TRBD1 (6 bases). V lost 6 bases, J lost 6 bases, and 11 bases lay in between. This CDR3 has 13 amino acids. CDR3 sequence reads: CASRFTGPGELFF. Here the CDR3 DNA reads TGTGCCAGCAGATTTACAGGGCCCGGGGAGCTGTTTTTT.

This clonotype was picked up a small number of times. The rearrangement joins TRBV7-9 to TRBJ1-2; D remains ambiguous. The CDR3 totals 17 residues. The germline V gene encodes CDR1 SEHNR and CDR2 FQNEAQ (reference sequence). V was clipped by 2 bases and J by 3 bases, with 19 bases between them. The CDR3 DNA follows: TGTGCCAGCAGCTTATTCCCGCCACCCCATACCTACTATGGCTACACCTTC. Its protein product is CASSLFPPPHTYYGYTF. Supplemented by reference TRBV7-9 and TRBJ1-2, the full variable domain reads DTGVSQNPRHKITKRGQNVTFRCDPISEHNRLYWYRQTLGQGPEFLTYFQNEAQLEKSRLLSDRFSAERPKGSFSTLEIQRTEQGDSAMYLCASSLFPPPHTYYGYTFGSGTRLTVV.

CDR3 nucleotide sequence: TGTGCCAGCAGTCTCAACCGGGACCGCTACGAGCAGTACTTC. This encodes CASSLNRDRYEQYF. V and J are TRBV27 and TRBJ2-7, with D perhaps assigned TRBD1 or TRBD2 (5 bases each). Deletions cut 5 bases from V and 3 bases from J, with 14 bases between. From germline, CDR1 is MNHEY and CDR2 SMNVEV (reference sequence). The CDR3 is 14 residues long.

This clonotype was picked up a small number of times. The chain joins TRBV3-1 to TRBJ1-1; D is ambiguous. Germline CDR1 LGHDT, CDR2 YNNKEL (reference sequence). V shed 4 bases and J shed 5 bases, with 11 bases lying between them. The CDR3 totals 13 residues. The CDR3 sequence is CASSPFAGTEAFF. The CDR3 DNA is TGTGCCAGCAGCCCCTTTGCCGGGACTGAAGCTTTCTTT.

The rearrangement uses TRBV28 and TRBJ2-5; D not certain. This CDR3 region has 14 residues. Per the germline V gene, CDR1 is MDHEN and CDR2 is SYDVKM. V gave up 3 bases and J gave up 4 bases, with 12 bases separating them. CDR3 in DNA: TGTGCCAGCAGTTTCGGCATGGACGGAGAGACCCAGTACTTC. It codes for CASSFGMDGETQYF.

This clonotype was counted between two and nine times. The V call is TRBV5-6, the J call TRBJ2-7; TRBD2 aligns across 8 bases. This CDR3 region has 18 residues. V was clipped by 4 bases and J by 3 bases; unmatched bases: 18. Per the germline V gene, CDR1 is SGHDT and CDR2 is YYEEEE. CDR3 in DNA: TGTGCCAGCAGCCCCCTAATAGGGGTGGCGACTAGCGACTACGAGCAGTACTTC. Translation gives CASSPLIGVATSDYEQYF.

This chain uses TRBV7-9 with TRBJ2-3; 7 bases fit TRBD2. The CDR3 loop spans 14 amino acids. V lost 8 bases and J lost 1; bases outside the gene matches: 6. Looked up from germline, CDR1 is SEHNR and CDR2 is FQNEAQ (reference sequence). The CDR3, as DNA: TGTGCCAGCGTGGGGGGGGGAGGCACAGATACGCAGTATTTT. It is translated as CASVGGGGTDTQYF. The variable domain in full, completed from reference TRBV7-9 and TRBJ2-3, reads DTGVSQNPRHKITKRGQNVTFRCDPISEHNRLYWYRQTLGQGPEFLTYFQNEAQLEKSRLLSDRFSAERPKGSFSTLEIQRTEQGDSAMYLCASVGGGGTDTQYFGPGTRLTVL.